The rows below give T cell receptor beta chains drawn from one sample of a study of brain metastases from non-small cell lung cancer. The protocol was immunoSEQ multiplex PCR, while the TCRdb copy is restricted to in-frame clones and leaves out a portion. The sample has approximately 4,400 clones; about 80% are singletons. The specimen sequenced was primary lung tumor tissue. Every receptor here comes from a donor at least 40 years old with non-small cell lung cancer. Each CDR3 is given with its conserved first and last residue. A D gene is named only where the DNA matches it firmly. Not every row has a clone size; where given, it reads once, few, many or a size class.

d_gene	v_gene	j_gene	abundance	CDR3nt	CDR3aa
.	TRBV6-2/TRBV6-3	TRBJ1-2	.	TGTGCCAGCAGCCGCTCGGGACCGGAAAGGGGCTACACCTTC	CASSRSGPERGYTF
.	TRBV18	TRBJ2-3	.	TGTGCCAGCTCACCACTCCAGCCGGACACAGATACGCAGTATTTT	CASSPLQPDTDTQYF
.	TRBV3-1/TRBV3-2	TRBJ1-3	.	TGTGCCAGCAGCCAAGTAGGTTCTGGAAACACCATATATTTT	CASSQVGSGNTIYF
.	TRBV2	TRBJ2-3	.	TGTGCCAGCAGTGCAGAAACAGATACGCAGTATTTT	CASSAETDTQYF
.	TRBV29-1	TRBJ2-3	.	TGCAGCGTGCGGGCTTCCATCGGGGATACGCAGTATTTT	CSVRASIGDTQYF
TRBD2	TRBV13	TRBJ2-1	.	TGTACCAGTAGCTCAACGCGGGGGAATGAGCAGTTCTTC	CTSSSTRGNEQFF
.	TRBV6-4	TRBJ1-5	.	TGTGCCAGCAGGGAAAAGGGACATTCTCAGCCCCAGCATTTT	CASREKGHSQPQHF
.	TRBV7-3	TRBJ2-3	.	TGTGCCAGCAGCTTAGTTGGCACAGATACGCAGTATTTT	CASSLVGTDTQYF
TRBD2	TRBV19	TRBJ2-1	few	TGTGCCAGTAGTATCCCGGCCGTAACTAGCGGGGGGGCCAAAAATGAGCAGTTCTTC	CASSIPAVTSGGAKNEQFF
TRBD2	TRBV6-2/TRBV6-3	TRBJ2-5	.	TGTGCCAGCAGCCAGGAAGCGGGGGGCCTCCAAGAGACCCAGTACTTC	CASSQEAGGLQETQYF
TRBD1	TRBV6-2/TRBV6-3	TRBJ1-2	.	TGTGCCAGCAGTCGGGGACAGGCTACACTCTATGGCTACACCTTC	CASSRGQATLYGYTF
.	TRBV3-1/TRBV3-2	TRBJ1-5	once	TGTGCCAGCAGCCAAGATTTCAGGGATCAGCCCCAGCATTTT	CASSQDFRDQPQHF
TRBD1	TRBV5-5	TRBJ1-2	once	TGTGCCAGCAGCTTGGGGACAGGGGCCAACTATGGCTACACCTTC	CASSLGTGANYGYTF
.	TRBV6-4	TRBJ2-6	.	TGTGCCAGCAGTGATGGCCCGGAAGGGGCCAACGTCCTGACTTTC	CASSDGPEGANVLTF
.	TRBV12-3/TRBV12-4	TRBJ1-2	.	TGTGCCAGCAGATACAGAGAGGGGGGCTACACCTTC	CASRYREGGYTF
.	TRBV6-5	TRBJ1-4	once	TGTGCCAGCAGTTTCGACAGAACTAATGAAAAACTGTTTTTT	CASSFDRTNEKLFF
.	TRBV7-8	TRBJ1-4	.	TGTGCCAGCAGCTCTGGGGACTTACGGGCAATTAATGAAAAACTGTTTTTT	CASSSGDLRAINEKLFF
.	TRBV5-6	TRBJ1-2	.	TGTGCCAGCAGCCCGACGGTGGACTATGGCTACACCTTC	CASSPTVDYGYTF
.	TRBV25-1	TRBJ2-6	once	TGTGCCAGCAGTGAAAGGGCCTCTGGGGCCAACGTCCTGACTTTC	CASSERASGANVLTF
.	TRBV10-1	TRBJ1-3	.	TGCGCCACCCGACAGAGCTCTGGAAACACCATATATTTT	CATRQSSGNTIYF
.	TRBV10-3	TRBJ2-3	.	TGTGCCATCAGTGAAAGGGGTCCTAGAGATACGCAGTATTTT	CAISERGPRDTQYF
.	TRBV6-1	TRBJ2-3	.	TGTGCCAGCAGTGTAGCCGATACGCAGTATTTT	CASSVADTQYF
TRBD1	TRBV5-1	TRBJ1-1	.	TGCGCCAGTTTCCGGGACAGGGGTGAAGCTTTCTTT	CASFRDRGEAFF
.	TRBV5-6	TRBJ1-2	.	TGTGCCAGCAGCTTGTTAAGGGATCTGTGGGTTGGCTACACCTTC	CASSLLRDLWVGYTF
.	TRBV19	TRBJ1-5	once	TGTGCCAGTAGTATAGATAAAGGAAACGGGTATAGCAATCAGCCCCAGCATTTT	CASSIDKGNGYSNQPQHF
TRBD1	TRBV19	TRBJ1-5	large	TGTGCCAGTAGTACGGGTGACAGGGTGGGGCAGCCCCAGCATTTT	CASSTGDRVGQPQHF
.	TRBV5-6	TRBJ2-4	few	TGTGCCAGCAGCTTGTTTTGGGAAAACATTCAGTACTTC	CASSLFWENIQYF
TRBD2	TRBV5-6	TRBJ2-2	.	TGTGCCAGCAGCTCGGGACTAGCGGGGGCCTTAGCCGGGGAGCTGTTTTTT	CASSSGLAGALAGELFF
.	TRBV4-3	TRBJ1-1	.	TGCGCCAGCAGCCAAGATGGTAGGGCGGATGAAGCTTTCTTT	CASSQDGRADEAFF
.	TRBV30	TRBJ1-2	.	TGTGCTTGGAGTTTCCCCGGGATCTATGGCTACACCTTC	CAWSFPGIYGYTF
.	TRBV27	TRBJ1-1	.	TGTGCCAGCAGTCCATACCTTAGGACGGTGAACACTGAAGCTTTCTTT	CASSPYLRTVNTEAFF
.	TRBV19	TRBJ1-5	.	TGTGCCAGTAGTATAGGATGGAAAGGGGGTTCGAAGAATCAGCCCCAGCATTTT	CASSIGWKGGSKNQPQHF
.	TRBV27	TRBJ1-1	.	TGTGCCAGCAGTTTACGGGAAAACACTGAAGCTTTCTTT	CASSLRENTEAFF
TRBD1	TRBV5-6	TRBJ1-2	.	TGTACCAGCAGCCCGACAGGGGTGCATGGCTACACCTTC	CTSSPTGVHGYTF
.	TRBV6-2/TRBV6-3	TRBJ2-6	.	TGTGCCAGCAGCCGCCCTGGGGCCAACGTCCTGACTTTC	CASSRPGANVLTF